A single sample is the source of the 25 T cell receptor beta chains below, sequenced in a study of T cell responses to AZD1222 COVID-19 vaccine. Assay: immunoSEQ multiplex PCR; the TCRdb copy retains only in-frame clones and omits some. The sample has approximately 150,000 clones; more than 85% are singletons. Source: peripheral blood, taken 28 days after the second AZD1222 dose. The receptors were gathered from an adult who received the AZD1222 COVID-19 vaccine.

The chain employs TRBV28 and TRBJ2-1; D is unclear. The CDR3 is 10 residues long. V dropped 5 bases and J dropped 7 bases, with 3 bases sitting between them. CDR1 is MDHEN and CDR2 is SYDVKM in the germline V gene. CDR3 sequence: CASSGNEQFF. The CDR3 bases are TGTGCCAGCAGTGGGAATGAGCAGTTCTTC.

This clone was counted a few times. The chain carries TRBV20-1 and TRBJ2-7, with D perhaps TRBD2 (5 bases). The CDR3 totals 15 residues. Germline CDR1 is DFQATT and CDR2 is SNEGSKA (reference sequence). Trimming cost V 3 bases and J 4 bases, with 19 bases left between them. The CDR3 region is CSASGRAAGLYEQYF. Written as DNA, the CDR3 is TGCAGTGCTAGTGGAAGAGCGGCTGGGCTATACGAGCAGTACTTC.

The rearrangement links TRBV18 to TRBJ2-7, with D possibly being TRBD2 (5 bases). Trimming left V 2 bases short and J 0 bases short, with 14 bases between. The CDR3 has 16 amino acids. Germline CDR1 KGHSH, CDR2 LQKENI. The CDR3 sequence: CASSPIRASTSYEQYF. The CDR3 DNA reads TGTGCCAGCTCACCAATCCGCGCTAGCACCTCCTACGAGCAGTACTTC.

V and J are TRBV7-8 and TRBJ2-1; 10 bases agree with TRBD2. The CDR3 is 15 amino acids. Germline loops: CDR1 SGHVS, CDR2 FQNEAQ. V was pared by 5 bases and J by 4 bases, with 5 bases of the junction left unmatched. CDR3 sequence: CASSKTSGSYNEQFF. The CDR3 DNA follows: TGTGCCAGCAGCAAGACTAGCGGGTCGTACAATGAGCAGTTCTTC.

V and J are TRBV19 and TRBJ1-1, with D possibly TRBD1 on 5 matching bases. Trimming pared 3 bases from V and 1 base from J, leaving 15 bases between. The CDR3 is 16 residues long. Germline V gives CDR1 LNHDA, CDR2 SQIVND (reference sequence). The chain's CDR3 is CASSMRGFKGNTEAFF. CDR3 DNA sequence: TGTGCCAGTAGTATGCGGGGGTTTAAGGGGAACACTGAAGCTTTCTTT.

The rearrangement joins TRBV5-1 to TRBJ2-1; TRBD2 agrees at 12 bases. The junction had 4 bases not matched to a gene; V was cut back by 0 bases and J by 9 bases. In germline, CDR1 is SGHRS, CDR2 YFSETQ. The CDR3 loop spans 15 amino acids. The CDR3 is CASSLVSSGRGEQFF. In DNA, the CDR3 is TGCGCCAGCAGCTTGGTGTCTAGCGGGAGGGGTGAGCAGTTCTTC.

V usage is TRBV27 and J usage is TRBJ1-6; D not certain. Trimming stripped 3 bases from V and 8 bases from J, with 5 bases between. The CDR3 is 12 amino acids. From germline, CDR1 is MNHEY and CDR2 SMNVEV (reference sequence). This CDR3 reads CASSFLDSPLHF. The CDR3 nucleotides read TGTGCCAGCAGTTTCCTCGATTCACCCCTCCACTTT.

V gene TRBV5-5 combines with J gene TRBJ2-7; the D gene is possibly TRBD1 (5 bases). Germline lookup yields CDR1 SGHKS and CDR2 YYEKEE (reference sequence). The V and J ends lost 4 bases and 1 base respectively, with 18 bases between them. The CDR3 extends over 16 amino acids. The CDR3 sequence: CASSSFSGQLSYEQYF. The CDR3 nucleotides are TGTGCCAGCAGCAGCTTTTCAGGGCAACTTTCCTACGAGCAGTACTTC.

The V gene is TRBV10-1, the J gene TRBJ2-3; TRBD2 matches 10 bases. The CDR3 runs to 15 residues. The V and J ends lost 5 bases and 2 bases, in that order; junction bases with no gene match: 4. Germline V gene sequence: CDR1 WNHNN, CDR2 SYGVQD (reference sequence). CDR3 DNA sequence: TGCGCCAGCAGTACCGGGACTAGCGACACAGATACGCAGTATTTT. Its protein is CASSTGTSDTDTQYF.

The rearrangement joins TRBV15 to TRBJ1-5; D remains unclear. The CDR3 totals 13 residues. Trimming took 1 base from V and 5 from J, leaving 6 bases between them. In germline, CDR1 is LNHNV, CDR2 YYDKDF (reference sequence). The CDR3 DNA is TGTGCCACCAGCAGAGCAGTAGATCAGCCCCAGCATTTT. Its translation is CATSRAVDQPQHF.

CDR3 amino acids: CASSLDPVGEQFF. The CDR3 DNA follows: TGTGCCAGCAGCTTAGATCCGGTTGGTGAGCAGTTCTTC. The chain carries TRBV11-3 and TRBJ2-1; D remains ambiguous. The CDR3 has 13 amino acids. Trimming took 0 bases from V and 9 from J, leaving 9 bases between them. The germline V gene encodes CDR1 SGHNT and CDR2 YENEEA.

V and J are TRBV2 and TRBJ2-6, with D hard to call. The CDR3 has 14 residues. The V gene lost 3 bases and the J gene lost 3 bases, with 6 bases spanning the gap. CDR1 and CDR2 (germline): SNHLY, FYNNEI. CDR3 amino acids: CASSDSFGANVLTF. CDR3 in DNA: TGTGCCAGCAGTGATTCCTTTGGGGCCAACGTCCTGACTTTC.

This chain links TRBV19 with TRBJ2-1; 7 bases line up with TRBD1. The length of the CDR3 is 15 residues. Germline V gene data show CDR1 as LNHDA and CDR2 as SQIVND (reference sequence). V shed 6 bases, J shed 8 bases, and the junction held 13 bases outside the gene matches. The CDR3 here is CASSLTGVVFHEQFF. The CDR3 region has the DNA TGTGCCAGTAGCCTAACAGGGGTTGTCTTCCATGAGCAGTTCTTC. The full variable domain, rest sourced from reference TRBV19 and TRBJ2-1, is DGGITQSPKYLFRKEGQNVTLSCEQNLNHDAMYWYRQDPGQGLRLIYYSQIVNDFQKGDIAEGYSVSREKKESFPLTVTSAQKNPTAFYLCASSLTGVVFHEQFFGPGTRLTVL.

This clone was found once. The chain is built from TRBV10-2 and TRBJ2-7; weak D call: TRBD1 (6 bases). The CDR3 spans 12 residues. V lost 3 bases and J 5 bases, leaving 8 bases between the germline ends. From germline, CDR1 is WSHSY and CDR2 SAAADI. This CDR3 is CASSEQGNEQYF. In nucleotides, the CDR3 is TGCGCCAGCAGTGAACAGGGAAACGAGCAGTACTTC.

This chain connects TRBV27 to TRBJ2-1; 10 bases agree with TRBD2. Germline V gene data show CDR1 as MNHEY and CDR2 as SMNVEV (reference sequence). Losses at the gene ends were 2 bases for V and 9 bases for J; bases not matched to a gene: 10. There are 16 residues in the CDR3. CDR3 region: CASSLEASGSAGEQFF. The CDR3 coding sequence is TGTGCCAGCAGTTTAGAAGCTAGCGGGAGTGCCGGTGAGCAGTTCTTC.

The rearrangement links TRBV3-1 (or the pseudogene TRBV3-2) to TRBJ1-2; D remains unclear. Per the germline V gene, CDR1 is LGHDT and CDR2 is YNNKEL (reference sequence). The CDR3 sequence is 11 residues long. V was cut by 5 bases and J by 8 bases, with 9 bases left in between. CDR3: CASSFWQGYTF. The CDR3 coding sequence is TGTGCCAGCAGCTTCTGGCAAGGCTACACCTTC.

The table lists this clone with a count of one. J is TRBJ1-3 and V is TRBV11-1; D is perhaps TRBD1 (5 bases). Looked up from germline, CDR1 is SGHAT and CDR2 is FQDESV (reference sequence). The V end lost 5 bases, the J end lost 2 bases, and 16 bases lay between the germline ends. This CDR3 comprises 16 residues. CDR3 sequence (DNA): TGTGCCAGCAGCACCCGGGACCTTACCACTGGAAACACCATATATTTT. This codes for CASSTRDLTTGNTIYF.

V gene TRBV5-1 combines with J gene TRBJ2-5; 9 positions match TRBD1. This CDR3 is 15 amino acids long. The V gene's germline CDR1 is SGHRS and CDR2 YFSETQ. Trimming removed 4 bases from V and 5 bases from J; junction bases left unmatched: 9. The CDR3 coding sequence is TGCGCCAGCAGCCCCGGGACAGGGCGCAGGGAGACCCAGTACTTC. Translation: CASSPGTGRRETQYF.

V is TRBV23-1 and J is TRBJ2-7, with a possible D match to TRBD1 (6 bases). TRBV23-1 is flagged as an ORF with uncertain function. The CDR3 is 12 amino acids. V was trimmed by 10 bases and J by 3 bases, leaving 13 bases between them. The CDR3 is CATEGQSYEQYF. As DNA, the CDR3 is TGCGCCACCGAAGGACAGAGCTACGAGCAGTACTTC.

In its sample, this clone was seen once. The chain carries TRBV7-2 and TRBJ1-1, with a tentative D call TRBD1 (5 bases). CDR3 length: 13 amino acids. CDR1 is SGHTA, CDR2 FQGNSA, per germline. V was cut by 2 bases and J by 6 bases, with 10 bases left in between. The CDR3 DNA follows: TGTGCCAGCAGCTTACCAGGGCGGGCTGAAGCTTTCTTT. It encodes CASSLPGRAEAFF.

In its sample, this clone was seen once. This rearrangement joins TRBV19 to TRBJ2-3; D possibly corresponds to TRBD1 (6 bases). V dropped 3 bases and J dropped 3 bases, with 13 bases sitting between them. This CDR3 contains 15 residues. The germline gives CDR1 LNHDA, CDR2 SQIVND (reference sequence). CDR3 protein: CASSIWLGATDTQYF. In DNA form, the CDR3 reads TGTGCCAGTAGTATTTGGTTGGGGGCAACAGATACGCAGTATTTT.

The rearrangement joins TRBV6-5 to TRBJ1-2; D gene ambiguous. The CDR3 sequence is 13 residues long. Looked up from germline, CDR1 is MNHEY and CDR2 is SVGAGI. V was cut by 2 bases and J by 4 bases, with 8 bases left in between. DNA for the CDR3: TGTGCCAGCAGTTACGACTTTCGCTATGGCTACACCTTC. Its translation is CASSYDFRYGYTF.

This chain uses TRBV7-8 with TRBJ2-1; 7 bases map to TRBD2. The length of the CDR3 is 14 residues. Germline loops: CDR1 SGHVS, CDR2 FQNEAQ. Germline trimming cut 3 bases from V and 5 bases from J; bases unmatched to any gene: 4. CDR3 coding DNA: TGTGCCAGCAGCTTGGCGGGAGCGCACAATGAGCAGTTCTTC. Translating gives CASSLAGAHNEQFF. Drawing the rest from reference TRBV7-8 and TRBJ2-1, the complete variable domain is GAGVSQSPRYKVAKRGQDVALRCDPISGHVSLFWYQQALGQGPEFLTYFQNEAQLDKSGLPSDRFFAERPEGSVSTLKIQRTQQEDSAVYLCASSLAGAHNEQFFGPGTRLTVL.

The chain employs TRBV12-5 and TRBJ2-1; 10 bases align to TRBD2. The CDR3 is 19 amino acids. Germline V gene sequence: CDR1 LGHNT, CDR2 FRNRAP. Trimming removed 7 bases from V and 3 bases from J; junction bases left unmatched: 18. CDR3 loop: CASAHPELAGGSHYNEQFF. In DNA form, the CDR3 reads TGTGCTAGTGCTCACCCTGAGTTAGCGGGAGGTTCTCACTACAATGAGCAGTTCTTC.

DNA of the CDR3: TGTGCCAGTAGTCTAAGGGGGAGAAACACTGAAGCTTTCTTT. It encodes CASSLRGRNTEAFF. This rearrangement joins TRBV19 to TRBJ1-1; maybe TRBD1 (6 bases). V lost 5 bases and J lost 2, with 12 bases in between. Germline CDR1 and CDR2: LNHDA and SQIVND (reference sequence). The CDR3 covers 14 residues.